Detailed here is one T cell receptor (beta chain). Sequencing was performed with immunoSEQ multiplex PCR; in TCRdb, only in-frame clones are kept and a portion is missing. Here the sample spans 130,000 or so clones, 94% being singletons. The data were obtained in a study of control samples from healthy donors and cancer patients. The CDR3 consists of 15 residues. Per germline, CDR1 SGDLS and CDR2 YYNGEE. V gave up 6 bases and J gave up 2 bases, with 16 bases separating them. This clonotype originated in a man aged 40-55 years in good health. J is TRBJ2-3 and V is TRBV9; tentatively, D is TRBD1 or TRBD2 (6 bases each). What was sequenced was blood. The CDR3 DNA follows: TGTGCCAGCAACTTTAGGGGGACTGACACAGATACGCAGTATTTT. Its protein is CASNFRGTDTDTQYF.